This T cell receptor beta chain is from a study of molecular identifiers for immune sequencing clone quantification. Whole-study context: The replicates split RNA from around 20,000 or 100,000 naive CD8 cells five ways and sequenced four.

TCRdb reprocessed the PCR reads via MiXCR and lists one record per CDR3 protein. This table has over 55,000 distinct CDR3 sequences, 15% to 20% appearing once. The V gene lost 5 bases and the J gene lost 5 bases, with 22 bases spanning the gap. This CDR3 region has 17 residues. Sorting recovered naive CD8 T cells on a CD8+CD4-CCR7+CD45RA+ profile. J is TRBJ1-5 and V is TRBV12-3 or TRBV12-4, with unresolved D. This receptor was obtained from a human donor in good health. Some libraries in this study had Jurkat cell RNA spiked in. Sequences were obtained from naive CD8+ T cells from blood, with Jurkat cell RNA spiked in. Indicated subset: FACS-sorted CD8+CD4-CCR7+CD45RA+ naive T cells. For the CDR3, the DNA is TGTGCCAGCAGTCATACCCCGGGAGAAAAGGGTCATCAGCCCCAGCATTTT. Its protein is CASSHTPGEKGHQPQHF.